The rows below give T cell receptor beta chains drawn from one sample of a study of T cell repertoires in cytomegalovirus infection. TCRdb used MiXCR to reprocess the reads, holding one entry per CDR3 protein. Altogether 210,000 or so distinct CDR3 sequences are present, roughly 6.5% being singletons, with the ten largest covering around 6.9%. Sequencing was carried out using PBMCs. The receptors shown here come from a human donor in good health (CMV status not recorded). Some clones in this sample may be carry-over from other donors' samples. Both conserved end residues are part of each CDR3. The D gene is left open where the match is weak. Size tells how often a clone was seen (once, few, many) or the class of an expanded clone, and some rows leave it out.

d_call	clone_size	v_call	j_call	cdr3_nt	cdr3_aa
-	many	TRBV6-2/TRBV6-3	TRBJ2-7	TGTGCCAGCAGTTACTCATTAGACATACCGTCCTACGAGCAGTACTTC	CASSYSLDIPSYEQYF
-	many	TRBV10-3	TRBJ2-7	TGTGCCATCAGTGAGTCGCGCAGGCGCAGGGTCTACGAGCAGTACTTC	CAISESRRRRVYEQYF
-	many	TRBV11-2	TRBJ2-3	TGTGCCAGCAGCCCGCTGGGGGGGGGGCCAGATACGCAGTATTTT	CASSPLGGGPDTQYF
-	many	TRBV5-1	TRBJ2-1	TGCGCCAGCAGCTTGGAACCAGGGGCTTACAATGAGCAGTTCTTC	CASSLEPGAYNEQFF
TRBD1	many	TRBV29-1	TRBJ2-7	TGCAGCGTAGCCCGGGACAGCTCCTACGAGCAGTACTTC	CSVARDSSYEQYF
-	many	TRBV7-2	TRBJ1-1	TGTGCCAGCAGCTTAGTGGTCGGGGGGAACACTGAAGCTTTCTTT	CASSLVVGGNTEAFF
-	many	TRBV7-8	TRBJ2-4	TGTGCCAGCAGCTTAGATCATGAATTCCAGTACTTC	CASSLDHEFQYF
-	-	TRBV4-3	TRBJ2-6	TGCGCCAGCAGCCAAGAAGGCAGCAGCTCTGGGGCCAACGTCCTGACTTTC	CASSQEGSSSGANVLTF
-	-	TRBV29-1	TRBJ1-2	TGCAGCGTCAAAGGGGCCGGGAGGTCTGGCTACACCTTC	CSVKGAGRSGYTF
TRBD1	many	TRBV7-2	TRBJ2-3	TGTGCCAGCCTGGGACAGAACACAGATACGCAGTATTTT	CASLGQNTDTQYF
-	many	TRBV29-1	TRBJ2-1	TGCAGCGTTGGCATGACCCTGAATGAGCAGTTCTTC	CSVGMTLNEQFF
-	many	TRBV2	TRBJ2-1	TGTGCCAGCAGGGTCGGCTTGGGCACCGATGAGCAGTTCTTC	CASRVGLGTDEQFF
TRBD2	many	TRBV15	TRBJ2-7	TGTGCCACCAGCGGATACCTACTAGCGGGGGCGGAGGAGCAGTACTTC	CATSGYLLAGAEEQYF
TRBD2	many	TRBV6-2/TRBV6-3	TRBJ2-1	TGTGCCAGCAGTCCTTCTAGCGGGGGTACCCTCGGCAATGAGCAGTTCTTC	CASSPSSGGTLGNEQFF
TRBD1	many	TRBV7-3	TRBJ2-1	TGTGCCAGCAGCCCTAACCGACAGGGCGATGAGCAGTTCTTC	CASSPNRQGDEQFF
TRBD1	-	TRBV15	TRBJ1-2	TGTGCCACCAGCGTTCCGGGACAGTCCTATGGCTACACCTTC	CATSVPGQSYGYTF
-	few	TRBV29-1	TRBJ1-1	TGCAGCGTTGAGCGGGAGATGAACACTGAAGCTTTCTTT	CSVEREMNTEAFF
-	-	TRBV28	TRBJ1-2	TGTGCCAGCCAAGGACAGTTTTCGGATGGCTACACCTTC	CASQGQFSDGYTF
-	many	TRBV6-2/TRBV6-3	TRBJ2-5	TGTGCCAGCAGTTACTCTCGGGTAGGGGAGACCCAGTACTTC	CASSYSRVGETQYF
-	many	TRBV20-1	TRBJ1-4	TGCAGTGCTAGTAGGGAAAAACTGTTTTTT	CSASREKLFF
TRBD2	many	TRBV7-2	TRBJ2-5	TGTGCCAGCAGCTTAGCTGGACTAGCCGCCCAAGAGACCCAGTACTTC	CASSLAGLAAQETQYF
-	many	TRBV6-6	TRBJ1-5	TGTGCCAGCAGTTACAAACAGGTGAATCAGCCCCAGCATTTT	CASSYKQVNQPQHF
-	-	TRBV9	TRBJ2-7	TGTGCCAGCAGCGTAACCGTGGGCTACGAGCAGTACTTC	CASSVTVGYEQYF
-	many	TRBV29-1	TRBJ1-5	TGCAGCGTGGGCGGCAGCCCTAATCAGCCCCAGCATTTT	CSVGGSPNQPQHF
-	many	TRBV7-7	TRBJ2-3	TGTGCCAGCAGCTCGGAAGGTAGCACAGATACGCAGTATTTT	CASSSEGSTDTQYF
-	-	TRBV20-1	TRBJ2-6	TGCAGTGCTAGTCACGGAGGGTACGATTTCTCTGGGGCCAACGTCCTGACTTTC	CSASHGGYDFSGANVLTF
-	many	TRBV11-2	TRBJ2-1	TGTGCCAGCAGCTTAATGGGACCAGACAATGAGCAGTTCTTC	CASSLMGPDNEQFF
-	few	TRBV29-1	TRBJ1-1	TGCAGCGTTCTCCTAGGAGGGTGGGGTGAAGCTTTCTTT	CSVLLGGWGEAFF
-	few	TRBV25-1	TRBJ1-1	TGTGCCAGCCGAAAGACAGGCCCGATGAACACTGAAGCTTTCTTT	CASRKTGPMNTEAFF
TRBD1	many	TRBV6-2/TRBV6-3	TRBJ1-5	TGTGCCAGCAACCCGGGCAGGGGGAATCAGCCCCAGCATTTT	CASNPGRGNQPQHF
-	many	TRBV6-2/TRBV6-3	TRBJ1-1	TGTGCCAGCCTGACAGTCATGAACACTGAAGCTTTCTTT	CASLTVMNTEAFF
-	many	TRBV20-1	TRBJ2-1	TGCAGTGCTAGCAGCTTGGTCGAGACTATAAGATACAATGAGCAGTTCTTC	CSASSLVETIRYNEQFF
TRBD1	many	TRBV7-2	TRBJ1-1	TGTGCCAGCAGCTTGAGGACAGGGCCGAACACTGAAGCTTTCTTT	CASSLRTGPNTEAFF
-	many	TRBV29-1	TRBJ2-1	TGCAGCGTCCACGTTCGGGGCGGGTCCAATGAGCAGTTCTTC	CSVHVRGGSNEQFF
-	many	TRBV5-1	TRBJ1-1	TGCGCCAGCATGAGACAGGAGGGGGGCACTGAAGCTTTCTTT	CASMRQEGGTEAFF
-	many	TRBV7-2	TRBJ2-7	TGTGCCAGCAGCCAGGGATCCTACGAGCAGTACTTC	CASSQGSYEQYF
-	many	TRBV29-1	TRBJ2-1	TGCAGCGGATCCCCCATTCCCGAAGAGCAGTTCTTC	CSGSPIPEEQFF
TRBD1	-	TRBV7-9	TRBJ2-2	TGTGCCAGCAGCCTTGACAGGGTAGACGGGGAGCTGTTTTTT	CASSLDRVDGELFF
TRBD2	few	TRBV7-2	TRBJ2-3	TGTGCCAGCAGCTGGGGACTAGCTTATACGCAGTATTTT	CASSWGLAYTQYF
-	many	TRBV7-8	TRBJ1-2	TGTGCCAGCAGCTTAGAGGCAGCCTTAAACTATGGCTACACCTTC	CASSLEAALNYGYTF
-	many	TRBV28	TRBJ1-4	TGTGCCAGCAGCATCCTCCACCAAGCAACTAATGAAAAACTGTTTTTT	CASSILHQATNEKLFF
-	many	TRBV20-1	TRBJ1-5	TGCAGTGCTAAAACAGGGACCTATAGCAATCAGCCCCAGCATTTT	CSAKTGTYSNQPQHF
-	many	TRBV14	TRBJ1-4	TGTGCCAGCAGCCAAAGCCGACAGTACTGGAATGAAAAACTGTTTTTT	CASSQSRQYWNEKLFF
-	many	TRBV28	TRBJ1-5	TGTGCCAGCTCTGAAAATCAGCCCCAGCATTTT	CASSENQPQHF
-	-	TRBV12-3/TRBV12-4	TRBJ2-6	TGTGCCACCTGGGAAAGTTTTCTCACTGGGGCCAACGTCCTGACTTTC	CATWESFLTGANVLTF
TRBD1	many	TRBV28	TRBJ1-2	TGTGCCAGCGCTCAGGGGGGCTCCTATGGCTACACCTTC	CASAQGGSYGYTF
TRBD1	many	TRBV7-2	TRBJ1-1	TGTGCCAGCAGCTTCTCGGGACAGGGGGCCGGCACTGAAGCTTTCTTT	CASSFSGQGAGTEAFF